The T cell receptor (beta chain) under discussion was sequenced for a study of beta chain features in type 1 diabetes (dated by TCRdb to the late 2010s). Regarding the complete study: Mean age, gender distribution, total cell number and subset yield did not differ between patients and healthy donors. Across all samples, about 110 million sorted cells were examined, and cell number per subset correlated strongly with RNA yield. In the study, recently diagnosed type 1 diabetes patients and matched healthy donors were compared on the TCRB repertoires of their sorted circulating CD4+ T cell subsets. Whereas all 30 or so donors provided naive and central memory subsets, regulatory and stem cell-like memory subsets were isolated from just 8 patients and about 8 healthy donors. What the work shows at the level of the full study, not this receptor alone: Patients with type 1 diabetes made fewer insertions and deleted more nucleotides at VDJ recombination sites, implying thymic rearrangement abnormalities. Naive, central memory and regulatory TCRB repertoires appeared to be more similar among patients than among healthy donors. In all four CD4+ subsets, TCRB CDR3 length was moderately but significantly shorter in type 1 diabetes patients. HLA sub-analyses involved small numbers of individuals, so any influence of HLA type on TCRB rearrangement remained unresolved. Sequencing cDNA rather than genomic DNA could over-represent highly expressing activated cells, although activation and CD3 levels did not differ between groups. PCR might favor shorter templates, but patient and control samples were amplified and corrected together, so any skew would affect both groups equally.

This clone was counted between two and nine times. This clone's antigen is unknown. No base qualities exist here, and no much larger clone lies one base off it. From each donor, a single peripheral blood sample of approximately 0.11 L on average was drawn into heparinised tubes. A BD FACSAria II was used to sort naive, central memory, regulatory and stem cell-like memory CD4+ T cells with a panel that included CD45RO, CCR7, CD25, CD127, CD95 and CD27. Every sorted population had a purity above 98%. PBMCs were isolated right away by Lymphoprep density gradient centrifugation and were stained directly, without culture. Samples were stained and sorted in pairs, with one healthy donor and one patient per experiment, so that batch effects were minimized. The germline V gene (reference sequence) gives CDR1 as GTSNPN and CDR2 as SVGIG. The CDR3 sequence holds 17 residues, the cysteine and phenylalanine included. Of all the DNA, just the CDR3 is kept, 51 bases in frame from base 1. V lost 3 bases and J lost 7 bases, and the count of bases not matched to a germline gene is 16.

All of the isolated RNA was reverse transcribed with the High Capacity cDNA Reverse Transcription Kit, so expressed TCRB transcripts were sequenced. Naive, central memory and regulatory T cell samples underwent deep immunoSEQ sequencing, averaging roughly 3.3 million total reads per sample. Sorted cells were lysed in RLT buffer, and RNA was extracted using DNase-treated RNeasy Micro or Mini kits according to cell number. To prevent cross-contamination, every cell subset was processed on its own, while patient and healthy donor samples were processed together. The immunoSEQ multiplex PCR was used to amplify TCRB sequences from cDNA, generating 87-bp fragments that spanned the CDR3 region. The amplicons were sequenced using the Illumina HiSeq platform. The paper's processing steps were these. Synthetic template baselines were used to correct PCR bias computationally, reads within Hamming distance 2 were collapsed together, and singletons that could not be merged were discarded. Reads were aligned against IMGT to assign V, D and J genes, CDR3 length and insertions or deletions at six rearrangement sites. Clonotype counts were normalized to sorted cell number within each subset before computing true diversity and Gini coefficients with the tcR R package. Repertoire sharing was quantified using the overlap coefficient calculated on TCRB nucleotide sequences. Out-of-frame TCRB sequences from naive cells were analyzed as a proxy for the pre-selection repertoire. The table comes from immuneACCESS by way of TCRdb, which keeps in-frame sequences with V and J called. Part of the clones is missing from these tables; in studies checked, under half for an unresolved V gene and the rest for unknown reasons. Clone size and V and J calls were adopted from that table, with D and trimming inferred from the DNA. Across this sample there are 200,000 to 250,000 clones, with 7.5% to 10% seen only once. The ten top clones hold 0.03% to 0.04% of the sample.

Sequencing was performed on naive CD4+ T cells from blood. The cell subset or site label on this specimen signifies: true naive CD4+ T cells. The V gene is TRBV30 and the J gene is TRBJ2-2; the junction holds 8 bases that match TRBD2. This receptor was identified in a woman under 30 in good health. Here is the DNA: TGTGCCTGGAGCGGAATCGCGGGAGGTCGCTCCCTCGGGGAGCTGTTTTTT. Its amino acids are CAWSGIAGGRSLGELFF.